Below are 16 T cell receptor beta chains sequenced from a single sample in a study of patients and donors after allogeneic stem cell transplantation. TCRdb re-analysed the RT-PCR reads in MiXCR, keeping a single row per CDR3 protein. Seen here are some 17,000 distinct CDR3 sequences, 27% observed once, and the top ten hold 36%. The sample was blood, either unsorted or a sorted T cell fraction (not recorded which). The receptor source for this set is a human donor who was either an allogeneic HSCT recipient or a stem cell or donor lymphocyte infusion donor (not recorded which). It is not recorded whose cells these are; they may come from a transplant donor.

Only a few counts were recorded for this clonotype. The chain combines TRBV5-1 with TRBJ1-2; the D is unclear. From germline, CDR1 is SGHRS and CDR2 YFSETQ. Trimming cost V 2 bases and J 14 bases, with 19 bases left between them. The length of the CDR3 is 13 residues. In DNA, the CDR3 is TGCGCCAGCAGCTTCGAATCTGGCCTGACTGAGACCTTC. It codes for CASSFESGLTETF.

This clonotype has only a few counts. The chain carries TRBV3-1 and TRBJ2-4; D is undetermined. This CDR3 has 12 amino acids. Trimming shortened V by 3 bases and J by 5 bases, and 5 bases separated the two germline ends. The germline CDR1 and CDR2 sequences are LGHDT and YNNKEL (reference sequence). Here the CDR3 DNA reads TGTGCCAGCAGCCAGTCGGAAAACATTCAGTACTTC. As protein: CASSQSENIQYF.

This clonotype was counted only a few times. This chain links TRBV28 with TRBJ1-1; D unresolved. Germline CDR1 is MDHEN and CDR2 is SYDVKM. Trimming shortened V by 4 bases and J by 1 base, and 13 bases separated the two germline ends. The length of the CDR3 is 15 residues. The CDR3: CASSSLPRTNTEAFF. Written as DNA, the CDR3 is TGTGCCAGCAGTTCCCTTCCCCGGACGAACACTGAAGCTTTCTTT.

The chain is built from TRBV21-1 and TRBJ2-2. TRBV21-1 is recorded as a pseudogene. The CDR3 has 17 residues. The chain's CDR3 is CASPEYWEHLNTGELFF. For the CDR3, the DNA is TGTGCCAGCCCTGAATATTGGGAACACCTAAACACCGGGGAGCTGTTTTTT.

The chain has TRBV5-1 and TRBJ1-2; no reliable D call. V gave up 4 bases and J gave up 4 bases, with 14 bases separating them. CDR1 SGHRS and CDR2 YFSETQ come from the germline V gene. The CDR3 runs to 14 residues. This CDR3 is CASSGPQGLYGYTF. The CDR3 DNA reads TGCGCCAGCAGCGGTCCACAAGGACTCTATGGCTACACCTTC. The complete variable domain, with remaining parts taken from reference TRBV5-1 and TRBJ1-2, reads KAGVTQTPRYLIKTRGQQVTLSCSPISGHRSVSWYQQTPGQGLQFLFEYFSETQRNKGNFPGRFSGRQFSNSRSEMNVSTLELGDSALYLCASSGPQGLYGYTFGSGTRLTVV.

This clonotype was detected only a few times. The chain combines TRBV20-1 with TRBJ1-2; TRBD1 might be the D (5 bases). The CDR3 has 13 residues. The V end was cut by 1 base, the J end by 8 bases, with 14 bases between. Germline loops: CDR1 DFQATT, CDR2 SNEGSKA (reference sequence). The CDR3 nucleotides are TGCAGTGCTAGAGGGCAGGGCAGAGGAGGCTACACCTTC. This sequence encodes CSARGQGRGGYTF.

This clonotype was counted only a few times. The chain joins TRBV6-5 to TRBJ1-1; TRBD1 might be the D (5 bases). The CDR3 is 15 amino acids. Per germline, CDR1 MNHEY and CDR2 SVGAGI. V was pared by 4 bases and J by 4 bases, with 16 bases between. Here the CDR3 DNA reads TGTGCCAGCAGTTCAGTGAGGGGCGGGGGCACTGAAGCTTTCTTT. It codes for CASSSVRGGGTEAFF.

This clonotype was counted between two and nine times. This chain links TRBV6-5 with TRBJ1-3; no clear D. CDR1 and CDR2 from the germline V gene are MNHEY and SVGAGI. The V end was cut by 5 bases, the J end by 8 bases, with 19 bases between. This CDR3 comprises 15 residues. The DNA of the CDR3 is TGTGCCAGCAGTCGCCGAATGTCCGGGCGACACACCATATATTTT. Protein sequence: CASSRRMSGRHTIYF.

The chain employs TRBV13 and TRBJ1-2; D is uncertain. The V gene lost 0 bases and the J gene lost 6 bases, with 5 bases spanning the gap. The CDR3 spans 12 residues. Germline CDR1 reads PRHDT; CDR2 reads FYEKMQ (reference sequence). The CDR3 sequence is CASSLGRDGYTF. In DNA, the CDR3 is TGTGCCAGCAGCTTAGGGAGGGATGGCTACACCTTC.

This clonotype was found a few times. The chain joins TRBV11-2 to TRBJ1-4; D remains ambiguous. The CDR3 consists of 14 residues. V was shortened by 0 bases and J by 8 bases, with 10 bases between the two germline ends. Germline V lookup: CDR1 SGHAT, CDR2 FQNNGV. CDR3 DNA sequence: TGTGCCAGCAGCTTAGACTGGGGAGGGGAAAAACTGTTTTTT. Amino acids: CASSLDWGGEKLFF. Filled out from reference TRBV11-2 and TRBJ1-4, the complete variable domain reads EAGVAQSPRYKIIEKRQSVAFWCNPISGHATLYWYQQILGQGPKLLIQFQNNGVVDDSQLPKDRFSAERLKGVDSTLKIQPAKLEDSAVYLCASSLDWGGEKLFFGSGTQLSVL.

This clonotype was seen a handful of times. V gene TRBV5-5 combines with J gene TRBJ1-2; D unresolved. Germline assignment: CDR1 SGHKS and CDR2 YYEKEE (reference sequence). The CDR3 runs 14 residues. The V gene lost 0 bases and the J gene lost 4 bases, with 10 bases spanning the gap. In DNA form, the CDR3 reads TGTGCCAGCAGCTTGGACGGGAACCCCTATGGCTACACCTTC. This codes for CASSLDGNPYGYTF.

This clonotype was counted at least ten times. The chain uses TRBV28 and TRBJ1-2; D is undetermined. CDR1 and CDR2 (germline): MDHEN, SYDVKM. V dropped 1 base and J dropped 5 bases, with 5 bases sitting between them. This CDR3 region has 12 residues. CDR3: CASSLSDYGYTF. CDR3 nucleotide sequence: TGTGCCAGCAGTTTATCGGATTATGGCTACACCTTC.

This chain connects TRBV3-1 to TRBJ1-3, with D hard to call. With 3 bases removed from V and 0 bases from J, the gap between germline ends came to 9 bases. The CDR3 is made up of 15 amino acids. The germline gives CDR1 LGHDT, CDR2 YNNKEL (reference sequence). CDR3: CASSHAGSSGNTIYF. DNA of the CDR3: TGTGCCAGCAGCCATGCCGGAAGCTCTGGAAACACCATATATTTT.

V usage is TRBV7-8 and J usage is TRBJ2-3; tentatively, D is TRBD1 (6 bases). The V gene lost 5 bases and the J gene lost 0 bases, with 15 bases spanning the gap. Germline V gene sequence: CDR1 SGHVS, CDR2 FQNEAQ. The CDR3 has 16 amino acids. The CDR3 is CASSAGTNLSTDTQYF. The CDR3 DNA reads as TGTGCCAGCAGCGCCGGGACAAATCTCAGCACAGATACGCAGTATTTT.

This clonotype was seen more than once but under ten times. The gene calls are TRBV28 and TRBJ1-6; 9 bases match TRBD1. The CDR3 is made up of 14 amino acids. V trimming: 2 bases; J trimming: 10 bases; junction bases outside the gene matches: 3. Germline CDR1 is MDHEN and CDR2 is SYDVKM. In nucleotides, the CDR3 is TGTGCCAGCAGTTTAGGGGACAGGGTATCACCCCTCCACTTT. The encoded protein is CASSLGDRVSPLHF.

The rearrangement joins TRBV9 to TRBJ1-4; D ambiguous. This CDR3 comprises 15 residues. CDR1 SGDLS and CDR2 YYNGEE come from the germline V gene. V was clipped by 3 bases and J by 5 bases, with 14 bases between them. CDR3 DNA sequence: TGTGCCAGCAGCGCGACGCCCGGGTCGAATGAAAAACTGTTTTTT. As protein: CASSATPGSNEKLFF. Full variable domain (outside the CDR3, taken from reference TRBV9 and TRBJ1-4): DSGVTQTPKHLITATGQRVTLRCSPRSGDLSVYWYQQSLDQGLQFLIQYYNGEERAKGNILERFSAQQFPDLHSELNLSSLELGDSALYFCASSATPGSNEKLFFGSGTQLSVL.